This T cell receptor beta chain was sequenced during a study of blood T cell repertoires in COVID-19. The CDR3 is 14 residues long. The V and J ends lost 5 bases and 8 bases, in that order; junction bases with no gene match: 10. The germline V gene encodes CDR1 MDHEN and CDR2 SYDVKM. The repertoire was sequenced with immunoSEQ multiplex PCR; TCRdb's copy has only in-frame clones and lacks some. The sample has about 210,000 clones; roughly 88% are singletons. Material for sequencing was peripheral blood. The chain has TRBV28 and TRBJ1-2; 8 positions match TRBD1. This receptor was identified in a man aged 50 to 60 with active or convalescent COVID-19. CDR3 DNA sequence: TGTGCCAGCAGTCCCATCGGGACAGGTGGCGGCTACACCTTC. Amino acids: CASSPIGTGGGYTF.